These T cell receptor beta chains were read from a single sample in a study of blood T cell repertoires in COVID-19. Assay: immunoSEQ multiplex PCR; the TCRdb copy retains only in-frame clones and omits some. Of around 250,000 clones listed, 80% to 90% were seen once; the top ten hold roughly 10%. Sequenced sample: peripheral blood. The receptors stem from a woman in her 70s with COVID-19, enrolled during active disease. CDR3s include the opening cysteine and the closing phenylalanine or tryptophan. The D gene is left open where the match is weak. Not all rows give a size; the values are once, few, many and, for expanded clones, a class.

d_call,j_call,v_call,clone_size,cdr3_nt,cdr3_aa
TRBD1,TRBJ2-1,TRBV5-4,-,TGTGCCAGCAGTCGCGGACAGGACCTTAATTACAATGAGCAGTTCTTC,CASSRGQDLNYNEQFF
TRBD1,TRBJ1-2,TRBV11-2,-,TGTGCCAGCAGCGCGGGACAGGGGTTGAGCTACACCTTC,CASSAGQGLSYTF
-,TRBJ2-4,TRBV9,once,TGTGCCAGCAGCGCCACCGGAGCCAAAAACATTCAGTACTTC,CASSATGAKNIQYF
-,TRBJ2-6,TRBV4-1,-,TGCGCCAGCAGCCAAGTTCTCTCTGTGGGGGCGCTGACTGGGGCCAACGTCCTGACTTTC,CASSQVLSVGALTGANVLTF
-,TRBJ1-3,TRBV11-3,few,TGTGCCAGCAGTCCAGGGTCTGGAAACACCATATATTTT,CASSPGSGNTIYF
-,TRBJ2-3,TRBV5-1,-,TGCGCCAGCAGCTCCTCACAGCAGGGGATAACCACAGATACGCAGTATTTT,CASSSSQQGITTDTQYF
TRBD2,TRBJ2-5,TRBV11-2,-,TGTGCCAGCAGCAGCGGGACTTCCGGGAGGCGGGGAAGGGAGACCCAGTACTTC,CASSSGTSGRRGRETQYF
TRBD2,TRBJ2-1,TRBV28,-,TGTGCCACCCACCCGGCCAGCGGGAGGGACGGACATGAGCAGTTCTTC,CATHPASGRDGHEQFF
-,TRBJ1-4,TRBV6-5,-,TGTGCCAGCAGTTACGTCCGCAGGGGTGAAAAACTGTTTTTT,CASSYVRRGEKLFF
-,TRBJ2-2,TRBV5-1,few,TGCGCCAGCAGCTTGTTGGCACAGGCGAACACCGGGGAGCTGTTTTTT,CASSLLAQANTGELFF
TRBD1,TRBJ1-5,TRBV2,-,TGTGCCAGCAGGGACAGGGCGGACAATCAGCCCCAGCATTTT,CASRDRADNQPQHF
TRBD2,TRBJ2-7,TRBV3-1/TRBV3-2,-,TGTGCCAGCAGCCCGGGGACTAGCGGGAGGATCAGCTACGAGCAGTACTTC,CASSPGTSGRISYEQYF
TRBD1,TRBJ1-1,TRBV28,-,TGTGCCAGCAGCCCCGCGGGACAGGGGTTCTCTGAAGCTTTCTTT,CASSPAGQGFSEAFF
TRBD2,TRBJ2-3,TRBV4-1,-,TGCGCCAGCAGCCAGGGACTAGACTTTAGGTTGGATACGCAGTATTTT,CASSQGLDFRLDTQYF
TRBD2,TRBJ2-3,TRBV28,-,TGTGCCAGCAGCAACCTCGGACTAGCGCCCAGCATTGTCGCAGATACGCAGTATTTT,CASSNLGLAPSIVADTQYF
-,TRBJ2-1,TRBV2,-,TGTGCCAGCGCCGGGGGACGAATCTACAATGAGCAGTTCTTC,CASAGGRIYNEQFF
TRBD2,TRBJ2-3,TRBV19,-,TGTGCCAGTAGTCGGGGTAGCGGGAGTAGCACAGATACGCAGTATTTT,CASSRGSGSSTDTQYF
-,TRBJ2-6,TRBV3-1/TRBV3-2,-,TGTGCCAGCAGCCAAGGCGGAGGCTCTGGGGCCAACGTCCTGACTTTC,CASSQGGGSGANVLTF
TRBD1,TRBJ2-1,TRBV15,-,TGTGCCACCAGCAGAGTAGTAACAGGGGTCAATGAGCAGTTCTTC,CATSRVVTGVNEQFF
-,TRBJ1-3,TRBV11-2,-,TGTGCCAGCAGCTTATATAGTAACACCATATATTTT,CASSLYSNTIYF
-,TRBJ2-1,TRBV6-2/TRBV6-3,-,TGTGCCAGCAGTTCGGTGGTTGATGAGCAGTTCTTC,CASSSVVDEQFF
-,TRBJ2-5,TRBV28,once,TGTGCCAGCAGTCCGATAGTTATCTCCCAAGAGACCCAGTACTTC,CASSPIVISQETQYF
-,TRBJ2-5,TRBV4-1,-,TGCGCCAGCAGCCAAGATCAGTACCAAGAGACCCAGTACTTC,CASSQDQYQETQYF
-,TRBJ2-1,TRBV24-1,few,TGTGCCACCAGTGATACAGTCTCCGGCGACAATGAGCAGTTCTTC,CATSDTVSGDNEQFF
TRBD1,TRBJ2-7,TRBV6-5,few,TGTGCCAGCAGTCCCGACAGGGCGTCCTACGAGCAGTACTTC,CASSPDRASYEQYF
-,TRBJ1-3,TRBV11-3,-,TGTGCCACCACTCCCAGGCCAACTGGAAACACCATATATTTT,CATTPRPTGNTIYF
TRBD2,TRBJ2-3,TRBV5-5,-,TGTGCCAGCAGCTTGGATTCGACTAGCGGGAGCGCTGGCACAGATACGCAGTATTTT,CASSLDSTSGSAGTDTQYF
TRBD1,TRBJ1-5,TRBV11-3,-,TGTGCCAGCAGCTTAGTAGCTCGGCCAGGGGGCTTAGGCCAGCCCCAGCATTTT,CASSLVARPGGLGQPQHF
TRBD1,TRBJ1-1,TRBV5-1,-,TGCGCCAGCAGCTTGGGGACAGGGACGGTGAACACTGAAGCTTTCTTT,CASSLGTGTVNTEAFF
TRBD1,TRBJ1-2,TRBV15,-,TGTGCCACCAGCGGTGGACAGGCCTATTATGGCTACACCTTC,CATSGGQAYYGYTF
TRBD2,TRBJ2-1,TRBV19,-,TGTGCCAGTAGTACGAGCGGGAGGGCCTTCGGGCAGTTCTTC,CASSTSGRAFGQFF
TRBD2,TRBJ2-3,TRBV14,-,TGTGCCAGCAGCCAATCAATCAAGCGGGAGTTGTCAGATACGCAGTATTTT,CASSQSIKRELSDTQYF
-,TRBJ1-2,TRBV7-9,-,TGTGCCAGCAGCTTTACCAAGGGGAACCTTAACTATGGCTACACCTTC,CASSFTKGNLNYGYTF
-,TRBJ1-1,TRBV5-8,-,TGTGCCAGCAGCTTGTCTGTAGTTATGAACACTGAAGCTTTCTTT,CASSLSVVMNTEAFF
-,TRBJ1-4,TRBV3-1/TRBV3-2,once,TGTGCCAGCAGCCAAGATCCTCGCTTTGGTCTTGGGGGCACTAATGAAAAACTGTTTTTT,CASSQDPRFGLGGTNEKLFF
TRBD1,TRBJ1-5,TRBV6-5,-,TGTGCCAGCAGACCAACAGGGGCCGGTCAGCCCCAGCATTTT,CASRPTGAGQPQHF
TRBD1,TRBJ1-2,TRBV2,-,TGTGCCAGCAGTACACAATCTCTGGGACAGAGTGGCTACACCTTC,CASSTQSLGQSGYTF
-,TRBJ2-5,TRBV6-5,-,TGTGCCAGCAAACTACTAGTCGGAGAGACCCAGTACTTC,CASKLLVGETQYF
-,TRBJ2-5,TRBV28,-,TGTGCCAGCAGTTTGGGTCGGGGGGCGCAATGGGAGACCCAGTACTTC,CASSLGRGAQWETQYF
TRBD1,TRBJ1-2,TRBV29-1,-,TGCAGCGTTAATCAGGGGGCTGGCTACACCTTC,CSVNQGAGYTF
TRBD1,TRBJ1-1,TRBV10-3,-,TGTGCCATCAGTGGGTCAGGGGGCCCGAACACTGAAGCTTTCTTT,CAISGSGGPNTEAFF
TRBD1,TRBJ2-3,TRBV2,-,TGTGCCAGCAGGGCCGGGACAGGGTCCCCAGATACGCAGTATTTT,CASRAGTGSPDTQYF
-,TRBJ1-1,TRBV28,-,TGTGCCAGCCGTTCACGCGGGGGATTGAACACTGAAGCTTTCTTT,CASRSRGGLNTEAFF
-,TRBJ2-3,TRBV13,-,TGTGCCAGCAGCTTAGTCCGGACAGATACGCAGTATTTT,CASSLVRTDTQYF
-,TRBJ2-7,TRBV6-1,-,TGTGCCAGCAGTGAATATAAGTACCGGGGTGACGAGCAGTACTTC,CASSEYKYRGDEQYF
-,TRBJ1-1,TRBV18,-,TGTGCCAGCTCACCCAGACTGGGGGGGGACACTGAAGCTTTCTTT,CASSPRLGGDTEAFF
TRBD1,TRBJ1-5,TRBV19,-,TGTGCCAGTAGAATGGGACAGGTCAATCAGCCCCAGCATTTT,CASRMGQVNQPQHF
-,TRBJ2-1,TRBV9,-,TGTGCCAGCAGCAAAGGGGTAGCGGACTCCTACAATGAGCAGTTCTTC,CASSKGVADSYNEQFF
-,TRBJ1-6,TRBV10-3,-,TGTGCCATCAGTGAGTCAGCGTTGAGCAATTCACCCCTCCACTTT,CAISESALSNSPLHF
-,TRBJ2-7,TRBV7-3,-,TGTGCCAGCAGCTTATCCCGCAGCTACGAGCAGTACTTC,CASSLSRSYEQYF
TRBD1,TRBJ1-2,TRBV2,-,TGTGCCAGCAGTGAACTCAGGGGGCCAGTCGGCTACACCTTC,CASSELRGPVGYTF
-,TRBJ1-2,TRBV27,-,TGTGCCAGCCGCGGATCTGATCTTAACTATGGCTACACCTTC,CASRGSDLNYGYTF
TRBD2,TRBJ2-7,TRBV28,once,TGTGCCAGCAGTCCCGGACTAGCGGGAGTATATTACGAGCAGTACTTC,CASSPGLAGVYYEQYF
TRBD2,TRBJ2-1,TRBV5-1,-,TGCGCCAGCAGCCCCCCCCGGGAGGCCTACCGAGGGTCCTACAATGAGCAGTTCTTC,CASSPPREAYRGSYNEQFF
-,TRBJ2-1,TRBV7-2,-,TGTGCCAGCAGCTTCCGACTAGTTTTAAGCAATGAGCAGTTCTTC,CASSFRLVLSNEQFF
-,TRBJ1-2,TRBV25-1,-,TGTGCCAGCAGTGATTATGGGGCGCGGGGCTACACCTTC,CASSDYGARGYTF
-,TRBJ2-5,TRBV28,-,TGTGCCAGCAGTTTAGGGGGGTTGGGCCAAGAGACCCAGTACTTC,CASSLGGLGQETQYF
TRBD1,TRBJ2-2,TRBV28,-,TGTGCCAGCAGCGATCCGGGACAGGGGTTCCCCGGGGAGCTGTTTTTT,CASSDPGQGFPGELFF
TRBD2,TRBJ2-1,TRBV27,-,TGTGCCAGCAGTTTCTTCCCACGGGGACTAGCGGAGGACAATGAGCAGTTCTTC,CASSFFPRGLAEDNEQFF
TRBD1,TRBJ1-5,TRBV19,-,TGTGCCAGTAGTAACCACAGGGGGTCGATCGCACCCCAGCATTTT,CASSNHRGSIAPQHF